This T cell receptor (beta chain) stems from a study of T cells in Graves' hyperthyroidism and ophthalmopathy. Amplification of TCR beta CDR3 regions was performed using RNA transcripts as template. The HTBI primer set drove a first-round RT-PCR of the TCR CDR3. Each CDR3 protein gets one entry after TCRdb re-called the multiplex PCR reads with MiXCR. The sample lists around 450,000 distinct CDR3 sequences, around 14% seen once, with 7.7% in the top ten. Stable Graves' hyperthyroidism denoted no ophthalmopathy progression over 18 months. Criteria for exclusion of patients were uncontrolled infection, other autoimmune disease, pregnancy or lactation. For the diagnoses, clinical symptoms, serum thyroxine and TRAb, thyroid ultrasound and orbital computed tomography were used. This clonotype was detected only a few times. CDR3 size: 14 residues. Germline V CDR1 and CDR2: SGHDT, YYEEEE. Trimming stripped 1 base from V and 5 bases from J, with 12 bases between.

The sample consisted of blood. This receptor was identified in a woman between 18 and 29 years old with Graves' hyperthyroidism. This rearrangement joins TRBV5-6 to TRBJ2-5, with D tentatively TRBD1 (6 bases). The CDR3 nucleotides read TGTGCCAGCAGCTTGTACCCTAGGGGGGAGACCCAGTACTTC. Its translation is CASSLYPRGETQYF.